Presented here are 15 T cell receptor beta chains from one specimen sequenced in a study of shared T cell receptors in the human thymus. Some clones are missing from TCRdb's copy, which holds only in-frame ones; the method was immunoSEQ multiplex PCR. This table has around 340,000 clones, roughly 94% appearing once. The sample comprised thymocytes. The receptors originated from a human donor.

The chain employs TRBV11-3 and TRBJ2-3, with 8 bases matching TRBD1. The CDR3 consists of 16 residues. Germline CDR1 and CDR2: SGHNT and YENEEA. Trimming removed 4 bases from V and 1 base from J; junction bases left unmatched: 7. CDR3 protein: CASSSKTGAGTDTQYF. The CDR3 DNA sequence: TGTGCCAGCAGCTCCAAGACAGGGGCGGGCACAGATACGCAGTATTTT.

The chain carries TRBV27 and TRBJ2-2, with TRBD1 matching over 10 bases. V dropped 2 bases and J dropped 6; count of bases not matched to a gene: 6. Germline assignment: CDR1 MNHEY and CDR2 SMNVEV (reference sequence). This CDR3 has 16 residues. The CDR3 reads CASSLLGQGGPGELFF. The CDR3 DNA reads TGTGCCAGCAGTTTACTCGGACAGGGGGGTCCCGGGGAGCTGTTTTTT.

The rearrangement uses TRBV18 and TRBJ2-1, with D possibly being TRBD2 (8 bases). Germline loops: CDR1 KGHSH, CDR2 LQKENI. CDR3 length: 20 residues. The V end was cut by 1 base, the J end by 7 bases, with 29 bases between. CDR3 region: CASSPRDRAKAGGRRNEQFF. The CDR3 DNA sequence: TGTGCCAGCTCACCACGCGACAGGGCAAAGGCGGGAGGAAGAAGGAATGAGCAGTTCTTC.

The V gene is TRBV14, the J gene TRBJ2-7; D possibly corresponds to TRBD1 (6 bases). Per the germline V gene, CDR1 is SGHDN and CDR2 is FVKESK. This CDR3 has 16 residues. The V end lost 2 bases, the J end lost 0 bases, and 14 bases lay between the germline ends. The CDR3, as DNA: TGTGCCAGCAGCCAAACGCAGGGGCGAGCCTCCTACGAGCAGTACTTC. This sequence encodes CASSQTQGRASYEQYF. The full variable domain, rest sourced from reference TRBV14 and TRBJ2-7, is EAGVTQFPSHSVIEKGQTVTLRCDPISGHDNLYWYRRVMGKEIKFLLHFVKESKQDESGMPNNRFLAERTGGTYSTLKVQPAELEDSGVYFCASSQTQGRASYEQYFGPGTRLTVT.

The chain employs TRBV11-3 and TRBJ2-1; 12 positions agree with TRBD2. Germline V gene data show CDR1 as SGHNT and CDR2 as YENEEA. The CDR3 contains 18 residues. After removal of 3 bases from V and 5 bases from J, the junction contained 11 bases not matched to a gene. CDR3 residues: CASSLKTGTSGYHNEQFF. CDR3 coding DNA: TGTGCCAGCAGCTTGAAGACCGGGACTAGCGGGTACCACAATGAGCAGTTCTTC. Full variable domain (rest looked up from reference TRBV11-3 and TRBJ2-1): EAGVVQSPRYKIIEKKQPVAFWCNPISGHNTLYWYLQNLGQGPELLIRYENEEAVDDSQLPKDRFSAERLKGVDSTLKIQPAELGDSAVYLCASSLKTGTSGYHNEQFFGPGTRLTVL.

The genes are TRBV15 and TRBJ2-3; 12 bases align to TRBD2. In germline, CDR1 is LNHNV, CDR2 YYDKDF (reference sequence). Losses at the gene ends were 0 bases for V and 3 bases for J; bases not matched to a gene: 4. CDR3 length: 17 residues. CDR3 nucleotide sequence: TGTGCCACCAGCAGAGACCCGGGACTAGCGGGTACAGATACGCAGTATTTT. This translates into CATSRDPGLAGTDTQYF.

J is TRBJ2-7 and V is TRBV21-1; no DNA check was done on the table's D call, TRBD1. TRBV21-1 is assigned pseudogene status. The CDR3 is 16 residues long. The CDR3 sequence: CASSKGARVFPHEQYF. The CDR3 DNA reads TGTGCCAGCAGCAAAGGGGCCAGGGTTTTCCCCCACGAGCAGTACTTC.

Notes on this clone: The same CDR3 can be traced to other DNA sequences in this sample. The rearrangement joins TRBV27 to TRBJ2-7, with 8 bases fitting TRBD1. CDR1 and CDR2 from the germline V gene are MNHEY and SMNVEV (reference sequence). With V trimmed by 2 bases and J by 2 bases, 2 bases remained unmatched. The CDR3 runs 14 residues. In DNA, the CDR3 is TGTGCCAGCAGTTTAGGGACAGGACCCTACGAGCAGTACTTC. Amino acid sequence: CASSLGTGPYEQYF.

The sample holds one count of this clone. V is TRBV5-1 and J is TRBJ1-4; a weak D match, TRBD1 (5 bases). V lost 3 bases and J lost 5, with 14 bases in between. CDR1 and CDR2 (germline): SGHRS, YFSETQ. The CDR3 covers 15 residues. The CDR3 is CASSSQQGANEKLFF. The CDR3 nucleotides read TGCGCCAGCAGCTCCCAGCAGGGCGCCAATGAAAAACTGTTTTTT.

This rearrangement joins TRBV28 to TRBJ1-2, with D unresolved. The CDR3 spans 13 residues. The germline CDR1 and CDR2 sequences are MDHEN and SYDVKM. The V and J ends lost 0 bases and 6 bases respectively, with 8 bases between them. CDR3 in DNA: TGTGCCAGCAGTTTATGGGATGAGAATGGCTACACCTTC. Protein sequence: CASSLWDENGYTF.

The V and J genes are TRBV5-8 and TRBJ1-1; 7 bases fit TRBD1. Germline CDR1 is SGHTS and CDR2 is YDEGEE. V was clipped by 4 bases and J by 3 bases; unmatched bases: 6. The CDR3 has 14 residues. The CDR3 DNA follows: TGTGCCAGCAGCCCGTCAGGGGGGGACACTGAAGCTTTCTTT. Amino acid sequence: CASSPSGGDTEAFF.

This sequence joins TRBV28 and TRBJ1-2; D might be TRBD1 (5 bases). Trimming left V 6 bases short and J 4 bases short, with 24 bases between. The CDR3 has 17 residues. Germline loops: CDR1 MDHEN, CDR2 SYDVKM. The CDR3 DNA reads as TGTGCCAGCAGCAAGATCCGGGACGGAGTTCCCTTCTATGGCTACACCTTC. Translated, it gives CASSKIRDGVPFYGYTF.

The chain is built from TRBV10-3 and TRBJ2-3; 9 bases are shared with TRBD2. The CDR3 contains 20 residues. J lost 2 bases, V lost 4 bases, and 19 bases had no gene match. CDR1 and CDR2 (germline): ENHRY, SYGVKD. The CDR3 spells CAISAPRDEREAPPTDTQYF. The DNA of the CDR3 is TGTGCCATCAGTGCCCCCCGTGACGAGCGGGAGGCCCCACCCACAGATACGCAGTATTTT.

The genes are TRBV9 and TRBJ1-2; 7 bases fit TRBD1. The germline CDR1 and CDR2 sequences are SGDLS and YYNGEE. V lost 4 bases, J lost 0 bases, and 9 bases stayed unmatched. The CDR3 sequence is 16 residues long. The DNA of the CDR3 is TGTGCCAGCAGCCCCCACCCCACAGGGGCTAACTATGGCTACACCTTC. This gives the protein CASSPHPTGANYGYTF.

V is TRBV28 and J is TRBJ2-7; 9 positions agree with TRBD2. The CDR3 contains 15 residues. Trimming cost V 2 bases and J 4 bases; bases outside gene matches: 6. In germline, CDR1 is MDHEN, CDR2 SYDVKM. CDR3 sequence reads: CASSLEREVRYEQYF. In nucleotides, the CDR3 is TGTGCCAGCAGTTTAGAGCGGGAGGTAAGGTACGAGCAGTACTTC.